These 25 T cell receptor beta chains came from one sample sequenced in a study of T cell clonality in common variable immunodeficiency. The study's findings and limits: Fewer deletions and N-nucleotide insertions were reportedly seen in common variable immunodeficiency TCR beta sequences.

No antigen is known for these receptors. The data were produced by immunoSEQ multiplex PCR, yet TCRdb's version contains in-frame clones alone and is incomplete. There are 14,000 or so clones in the sample, none observed a single time. What was sequenced was peripheral blood mononuclear cells. Receptors originate from a human donor with common variable immunodeficiency.

Worth noting for this clone: The CDR3 goes on 3 residues after the read ends, and that part is filled in from the germline J gene. The genes are TRBV19 and TRBJ1-1; TRBD1 agrees at 9 bases. The CDR3 consists of 15 residues. CDR1 is LNHDA and CDR2 is SQIVND in the germline V gene (reference sequence). V dropped 4 bases and J dropped 0; count of bases not matched to a gene: 3. This CDR3 reads CASSTGQGLNTEAFF. The sequenced part of the CDR3 DNA is TGTGCCAGTAGTACGGGACAGGGTCTGAACACTGAA.

As for this clone: The CDR3 extends 3 residues past the end of the read, so its final part is completed from the germline J gene. The chain uses TRBV18 and TRBJ2-3; possibly TRBD2 for D (7 bases). CDR3 length: 14 amino acids. Trimming took off 2 bases at V and 5 bases at J, with 11 bases between the two ends. The germline gives CDR1 KGHSH, CDR2 LQKENI. CDR3 region: CASSPRRGLDTQYF. The part of the CDR3 DNA that was read is TGTGCCAGCTCACCAAGGCGGGGGCTAGATACG.

Note on this clone: The read ends 3 residues before the CDR3 terminus; that terminus is restored from the germline J gene. The chain couples TRBV19 to TRBJ1-5; 10 bases match TRBD1. This CDR3 has 14 residues. Germline values: CDR1 LNHDA, CDR2 SQIVND (reference sequence). V trimming: 8 bases; J trimming: 2 bases; junction bases outside the gene matches: 3. CDR3 DNA, as far as it was read: TGTGCCAGTGCCGGGACAGGGGGCAATCAGCCC. Amino acid sequence: CASAGTGGNQP. The entire CDR3 sequence reads CASAGTGGNQPQHF.

There are many counts of this clone. The missing CDR3 end, 3 residues past where the read stops, is filled in from the germline J gene. The chain couples TRBV7-3 to TRBJ2-2, with a weak D call TRBD2 (5 bases). The ends were cut back, 3 bases at V and 1 base at J, with 6 bases in the middle. There are 14 residues in the CDR3. Looked up from germline, CDR1 is SGHTA and CDR2 is FQGTGA. CDR3 loop: CASSLDWNTGELFF. Incomplete CDR3 DNA: TGTGCCAGCAGCTTGGACTGGAACACCGGGGAG.

A word on this clone: From the germline J gene comes the end of the CDR3, since the read stops 3 residues before it. V is TRBV7-2 and J is TRBJ2-1; TRBD1 agrees at 7 bases. V dropped 4 bases and J dropped 6; count of bases not matched to a gene: 3. This CDR3 comprises 13 residues. Germline lookup yields CDR1 SGHTA and CDR2 FQGNSA. The CDR3 DNA, read in part, is TGTGCCAGCAGCTCGGGACAGCCCAATGAG. Protein: CASSSGQPNE. The CDR3, in full, reads CASSSGQPNEQFF.

Comment on this clone: The sequenced fragment ends 3 residues before the CDR3 boundary, so the rest is inferred from the germline J gene. The chain has TRBV7-9 and TRBJ2-7; D gene uncertain. The CDR3 runs 13 residues. The V gene lost 5 bases and the J gene lost 1 base, with 9 bases spanning the gap. Germline CDR1 and CDR2: SEHNR and FQNEAQ (reference sequence). Incomplete CDR3 DNA: TGTGCCAGCAGCGAAGGGCTTTCCTACGAG. Its protein is CASSEGLSYE. The complete CDR3 protein is CASSEGLSYEQYF.

This clone was seen ten or more times. The CDR3 end falls 3 residues outside the read, so it is completed with the germline J gene. This chain joins TRBV13 and TRBJ2-1, with 7 nucleotides matching TRBD2. Per germline, CDR1 PRHDT and CDR2 FYEKMQ (reference sequence). The trim removed 5 bases at V and 0 bases at J, leaving 7 bases unmatched. The CDR3 contains 16 residues. The CDR3 sequence: CASSPPSGGSYNEQFF. CDR3 bases read: TGTGCCAGCAGCCCCCCCTCGGGGGGCTCCTACAATGAG.

A word on this clone: The sequenced fragment ends 3 residues before the CDR3 boundary, so the rest is inferred from the germline J gene. The rearrangement links TRBV2 to TRBJ1-3; tentatively, D is TRBD1 (6 bases). Looked up from germline, CDR1 is SNHLY and CDR2 is FYNNEI. Trimming stripped 4 bases from V and 0 bases from J, with 10 bases between. The CDR3 covers 15 residues. This chain's CDR3 is CASSATGISGNTIYF. Partial CDR3 DNA: TGTGCCAGCAGTGCTACAGGGATCTCTGGAAACACC. Supplemented by reference TRBV2 and TRBJ1-3, the full variable domain reads EPEVTQTPSHQVTQMGQEVILRCVPISNHLYFYWYRQILGQKVEFLVSFYNNEISEKSEIFDDQFSVERPDGSNFTLKIRSTKLEDSAMYFCASSATGISGNTIYFGEGSWLTVV.

This clone occurred a few times. The CDR3 loop reads CASTKTRGTEAFF. Partial CDR3 DNA: TGTGCCAGTACCAAGACCAGGGGGACTGAA. The chain recombines TRBV19 with TRBJ1-1, with 7 bases fitting TRBD1. The missing CDR3 end, 3 residues past where the read stops, is filled in from the germline J gene. Trimming removed 7 bases from V and 5 bases from J; junction bases left unmatched: 7. Germline V lookup: CDR1 LNHDA, CDR2 SQIVND (reference sequence). The CDR3 is 13 amino acids.

As regards this clone: The read stops 3 residues short of the end of the CDR3; the missing end is completed from the germline J gene. The chain carries TRBV5-1 and TRBJ2-5, with D possibly matching TRBD2 (5 bases). Trimming removed 6 bases from V and 1 base from J, with 16 bases in between. The CDR3 is 15 amino acids. CDR1 and CDR2 (germline): SGHRS, YFSETQ. The CDR3 loop reads CASMPGFGLQETQYF. The CDR3 DNA, read in part, is TGCGCCAGCATGCCCGGGTTTGGACTCCAAGAGACC.

In this sample, this clone turned up a few times. The read gets to within 3 residues of the CDR3 end, and the germline J gene fills in the rest. The rearrangement joins TRBV7-2 to TRBJ2-6; D is uncertain. Trimming shortened V by 5 bases and J by 0 bases, and 8 bases separated the two germline ends. In germline, CDR1 is SGHTA, CDR2 FQGNSA. The CDR3 has 15 residues. The CDR3 spells CASSVSGSGANVLTF. The DNA read from the CDR3 is TGTGCCAGCAGCGTCTCAGGCTCTGGGGCCAACGTC.

This clone occurred a few times. This sample also contains other DNA sequences that code for the same CDR3. CDR3 sequence: CASSDPRTGNYGYTF. The sequenced CDR3 bases are TGTGCCAGCAGCGACCCTAGGACAGGGAACTATGGC. The chain employs TRBV7-6 and TRBJ1-2; 8 nucleotides line up with TRBD1. The CDR3 extends 3 residues past the end of the read, so its final part is completed from the germline J gene. The length of the CDR3 is 15 residues. After removal of 5 bases from V and 2 bases from J, the junction contained 7 bases not matched to a gene. From germline, CDR1 is SGHVS and CDR2 FNYEAQ.

As concerns this clone: The CDR3 end is not reached by the read, which stops 3 residues before it; the germline J gene fills it in. The rearrangement links TRBV7-6 to TRBJ2-3; weak D call: TRBD2 (5 bases). Trimming left V 0 bases short and J 4 bases short, with 8 bases between. The CDR3 spans 14 residues. Germline-derived CDR1 and CDR2 are SGHVS and FNYEAQ. The CDR3 region is CASSLAQAADTQYF. The covered CDR3 bases are TGTGCCAGCAGCTTAGCGCAAGCGGCAGATACG.

With regard to this clone: The CDR3 goes on 3 residues after the read ends, and that part is filled in from the germline J gene. The same CDR3 arises from other DNA sequences in this sample as well. The chain uses TRBV7-9 and TRBJ2-7, with D maybe TRBD1 (7 bases). Per the germline V gene, CDR1 is SEHNR and CDR2 is FQNEAQ (reference sequence). The CDR3 extends over 14 amino acids. V was pared by 5 bases and J by 0 bases, with 11 bases between. The CDR3 loop reads CASSPRDSSYEQYF. Incomplete CDR3 DNA: TGTGCCAGCAGCCCGCGGGACAGCTCCTACGAG. The full variable domain, in which reference TRBV7-9 and TRBJ2-7 provide the parts outside the CDR3, is DTGVSQNPRHKITKRGQNVTFRCDPISEHNRLYWYRQTLGQGPEFLTYFQNEAQLEKSRLLSDRFSAERPKGSFSTLEIQRTEQGDSAMYLCASSPRDSSYEQYFGPGTRLTVT.

The sample holds a few counts of this clone. The read ends 3 residues early relative to the CDR3; the germline J gene fills the gap. The rearrangement links TRBV2 to TRBJ2-7; 12 bases agree with TRBD2. Germline trimming cut 6 bases from V and 3 bases from J; bases unmatched to any gene: 3. The CDR3 length is 14 residues. Germline V gene sequence: CDR1 SNHLY, CDR2 FYNNEI. CDR3 in amino acids: CASSRLAGDYEQYF. CDR3 bases read: TGTGCCAGCAGCAGACTAGCGGGGGACTACGAG.

As to this clone: The read halts 3 residues ahead of the CDR3 end, with the missing end drawn from the germline J gene. The rearrangement uses TRBV6-2 or TRBV6-3 and TRBJ1-5; 7 bases are a match to TRBD1. CDR3 length: 16 residues. Germline V gene lookup returns CDR1 MNHEY and CDR2 SVGEGT. With 6 bases clipped from V and 3 bases from J, the junction kept 11 bases outside the gene matches. CDR3 DNA, as far as it was read: TGTGCCAGCAGGCTATTAGAGGGGGCAGCCAATCAGCCC. It codes for CASRLLEGAANQP. The CDR3 in its entirety is CASRLLEGAANQPQHF.

Details on this clone: Read sequence stops 3 residues before the CDR3 end, and the germline J gene provides the missing end. The genes are TRBV19 and TRBJ1-1; 7 bases match TRBD1. Germline V gives CDR1 LNHDA, CDR2 SQIVND (reference sequence). The ends lost 4 bases at V and 0 bases at J; junction bases unmatched: 2. This CDR3 region has 14 residues. The CDR3 is CASSRGQLNTEAFF. CDR3 bases read: TGTGCCAGTAGTAGGGGACAGCTGAACACTGAA.

This clone was observed a few times. The read stops 3 residues short of the end of the CDR3; the missing end is completed from the germline J gene. The V call is TRBV19, the J call TRBJ1-2, with 7 bases fitting TRBD1. V trimming: 5 bases; J trimming: 0 bases; junction bases outside the gene matches: 12. Germline lookup yields CDR1 LNHDA and CDR2 SQIVND (reference sequence). The CDR3 is 17 residues long. CDR3 amino acids: CASSGRQGREPNYGYTF. CDR3 DNA (partial): TGTGCCAGTAGTGGGCGACAGGGAAGGGAGCCTAACTATGGC.

This clone was observed a few times. The read halts 3 residues ahead of the CDR3 end, with the missing end drawn from the germline J gene. The genes are TRBV7-6 and TRBJ1-6; weak D call: TRBD1 (6 bases). The CDR3 consists of 17 residues. V was cut by 3 bases and J by 3 bases, with 15 bases left in between. From germline, CDR1 is SGHVS and CDR2 FNYEAQ. The CDR3 is CASSLDRGQSYNSPLHF. Incomplete CDR3 DNA: TGTGCCAGCAGCTTGGACAGAGGACAGAGCTATAATTCACCC.

Concerning this clone itself: With the read ending 3 residues before the CDR3 end, the germline J gene is used to fill in that end. The genes are TRBV18 and TRBJ2-6; 7 bases fit TRBD1. This CDR3 is built from 17 residues. Per the germline V gene, CDR1 is KGHSH and CDR2 is LQKENI. Trimming cost V 3 bases and J 3 bases; bases outside gene matches: 8. The CDR3 bases that were read are TGTGCCAGCTCACCCAGACAGGGAACACGTGGGGCCAACGTC. This encodes CASSPRQGTRGANV. Given in full, the CDR3 is CASSPRQGTRGANVLTF.

This clone has just a few counts. The CDR3 goes on 3 residues after the read ends, and that part is filled in from the germline J gene. The rearrangement uses TRBV19 and TRBJ2-5, with TRBD1 matching over 8 bases. The CDR3 runs 13 residues. Germline CDR1 reads LNHDA; CDR2 reads SQIVND (reference sequence). The V segment lost 2 bases and the J segment 5 bases; nucleotides outside the gene matches: 1. The part of the CDR3 DNA that was read is TGTGCCAGTAGTATACAGGGGGCGGAGACC. Residues: CASSIQGAET. In full, the CDR3 is CASSIQGAETQYF.

This clone is labeled as medium-sized. The read is 3 residues too short to cover the CDR3 end, so that end is filled in from the germline J gene. The chain carries TRBV18 and TRBJ2-7; 7 bases are a match to TRBD1. The V segment lost 8 bases and the J segment 3 bases; nucleotides outside the gene matches: 7. Germline V gene lookup returns CDR1 KGHSH and CDR2 LQKENI. The CDR3 covers 13 residues. The CDR3 bases that were read are TGTGCCAGCCGGATCGGACAGGTCTACGAG. Amino acid sequence: CASRIGQVYE. From start to end, the CDR3 is CASRIGQVYEQYF. Filled out from reference TRBV18 and TRBJ2-7, the complete variable domain reads NAGVMQNPRHLVRRRGQEARLRCSPMKGHSHVYWYRQLPEEGLKFMVYLQKENIIDESGMPKERFSAEFPKEGPSILRIQQVVRGDSAAYFCASRIGQVYEQYFGPGTRLTVT.

Of note for this clone: The CDR3 end is not reached by the read, which stops 3 residues before it; the germline J gene fills it in. The rearrangement uses TRBV19 and TRBJ2-7; 8 bases align to TRBD1. V gave up 6 bases and J gave up 6 bases; unmatched junction bases: 4. Germline CDR1 reads LNHDA; CDR2 reads SQIVND (reference sequence). The CDR3 length is 12 residues. The CDR3 loop is CASSDRGFEQYF. The sequenced part of the CDR3 DNA is TGTGCCAGTAGCGACAGGGGTTTCGAG.

This clone has a handful of counts. CDR3 sequence: CASRAPGQGTGELFF. The DNA read from the CDR3 is TGTGCCAGCAGGGCGCCGGGACAGGGTACCGGGGAG. This chain links TRBV2 with TRBJ2-2; 9 positions agree with TRBD1. The read is 3 residues too short to cover the CDR3 end, so that end is filled in from the germline J gene. The CDR3 sequence is 15 residues long. V was clipped by 6 bases and J by 5 bases; unmatched bases: 7. From germline, CDR1 is SNHLY and CDR2 FYNNEI.

CDR3 DNA, as far as it was read: TGTGCCAGTAGTATAGGACAGGGGTACGAG. Residues: CASSIGQGYE. The full CDR3 protein is CASSIGQGYEQYF. The chain uses TRBV19 and TRBJ2-7; 8 positions match TRBD1. The read terminates 3 residues ahead of where the CDR3 ends, so the germline J gene completes it. This CDR3 has 13 amino acids. Germline CDR1 and CDR2: LNHDA and SQIVND (reference sequence). With V trimmed by 1 base and J by 4 bases, 0 bases remained unmatched.